One T cell receptor beta chain is described in this entry. Its target is not known. Investigators divided CD4+ cells into CD45RA+ naive and CD45RA-negative memory subsets. The record originates from a study of shared clonotypes between healthy human individuals. Across the study: Per donor, CD8 memory used one plate, CD8 naive used two, CD4 memory used three and CD4 naive used three. Study-level results: Some clonotypes were shared by all four sorted-subset donors, while others were not shared. The non-shared ones had lower generation probabilities than the shared ones. As a rule, naive subsets had a larger estimated richness than memory subsets.

Germline V CDR1 and CDR2: SNHLY, FYNNEI. CDR3 length: 15 residues. Trimming took 0 bases from V and 8 from J, leaving 16 bases between them. Libraries were prepared by immunoSEQ multiplex PCR; TCRdb keeps only in-frame clonotypes and omits some of them. Here the sample spans 2 million to 2.5 million clones, more than 90% being singletons. The chain joins TRBV2 to TRBJ1-2, with D perhaps TRBD1 (6 bases). Material: naive CD4+ T cells sorted from blood. The sample's subset: CD45RA+ positively selected. The sequence was collected from a man aged 18 to 29 in good health. The CDR3 sequence is CASSEAGGGLEGYTF. The CDR3 nucleotides are TGTGCCAGCAGTGAAGCGGGAGGGGGATTGGAGGGCTACACCTTC.